Following are 8 T cell receptor beta chains from one sample sequenced in a study of cytomegalovirus exposure and HLA in healthy donors. 60 Vbeta and 13 Jbeta primers were used in PCR. The method was immunoSEQ multiplex PCR; TCRdb's version includes in-frame clones alone and lacks a portion of them. The table shows some 100,000 clones, with about 70% occurring only once. Sequencing used PBMCs. The receptors were sampled from a human donor in good health.

This clone was detected only once. The CDR3 DNA is TGTGCCAGCAGCCCCCTGGGGGTGACTAGCGGGAGGTACAATGAGCAGTTCTTC. It is translated as CASSPLGVTSGRYNEQFF. The rearrangement links TRBV9 to TRBJ2-1, with TRBD2 identical over 13 bases. Trimming cost V 4 bases and J 4 bases; bases outside gene matches: 11. The CDR3 is 18 amino acids. Germline CDR1 SGDLS, CDR2 YYNGEE.

This rearrangement joins TRBV28 to TRBJ2-7, with D unresolved. Germline loops: CDR1 MDHEN, CDR2 SYDVKM. The CDR3 covers 16 residues. The V and J ends lost 10 bases and 0 bases respectively, with 22 bases between them. This CDR3 reads CAITASGRFGSYEQYF. The CDR3 DNA sequence: TGTGCCATCACTGCTTCCGGTCGGTTCGGCTCCTACGAGCAGTACTTC.

The rearrangement links TRBV4-2 to TRBJ2-7; 7 bases match TRBD2. Germline loops: CDR1 LGHNA, CDR2 YNFKEQ. The trim removed 0 bases at V and 0 bases at J, leaving 11 bases unmatched. The CDR3 covers 18 residues. CDR3 sequence (DNA): TGTGCCAGCAGCCAAGACCCAGCGGGGCTAGCGGCCTCCTACGAGCAGTACTTC. It codes for CASSQDPAGLAASYEQYF.

J is TRBJ1-1 and V is TRBV4-1; no firm D call. The CDR3 has 14 amino acids. Germline CDR1 and CDR2: MGHRA and YSYEKL. V was trimmed by 4 bases and J by 5 bases, leaving 14 bases between them. CDR3 sequence (DNA): TGCGCCAGCAGCCGGGAGGGAGTTGGGACTGAAGCTTTCTTT. This encodes CASSREGVGTEAFF.

The CDR3 spells CASSHGTGQYGYTF. The CDR3 nucleotides read TGCGCCAGCAGCCACGGGACAGGGCAGTATGGCTACACCTTC. This chain connects TRBV4-1 to TRBJ1-2; 9 bases fit TRBD1. Losses at the gene ends were 3 bases for V and 5 bases for J; bases not matched to a gene: 4. Germline V gene data show CDR1 as MGHRA and CDR2 as YSYEKL. This CDR3 has 14 residues.

The V and J genes are TRBV10-3 and TRBJ2-5, with 9 bases identical to TRBD2. The DNA end is a closer match to TRBJ2-7, so the J assignment may be wrong. From germline, CDR1 is ENHRY and CDR2 SYGVKD. The CDR3 extends over 16 amino acids. The CDR3 region is CAISGSSGSYSYEQYF. In DNA form, the CDR3 reads TGTGCCATCAGTGGGAGTAGCGGGAGTTATTCCTACGAGCAGTACTTC.

J is TRBJ2-7 and V is TRBV28; D is unresolved. The CDR3 is made up of 16 amino acids. The V end was cut by 6 bases, the J end by 1 base, with 19 bases between. Germline loops: CDR1 MDHEN, CDR2 SYDVKM. CDR3 protein: CASSPFGGTGSYEQYF. The CDR3 DNA reads as TGTGCCAGCAGCCCCTTTGGCGGCACCGGGTCCTACGAGCAGTACTTC. The entire variable domain, with the rest obtained from reference TRBV28 and TRBJ2-7, is as follows: DVKVTQSSRYLVKRTGEKVFLECVQDMDHENMFWYRQDPGLGLRLIYFSYDVKMKEKGDIPEGYSVSREKKERFSLILESASTNQTSMYLCASSPFGGTGSYEQYFGPGTRLTVT.

The chain couples TRBV18 to TRBJ2-5, with D perhaps matching TRBD2 (6 bases). CDR3 length equals 14 residues. The germline gives CDR1 KGHSH, CDR2 LQKENI. Trimming took 0 bases from V and 5 from J, leaving 10 bases between them. CDR3 sequence reads: CASSPPTSSETQYF. CDR3 DNA sequence: TGTGCCAGCTCACCACCCACTAGCTCCGAGACCCAGTACTTC.